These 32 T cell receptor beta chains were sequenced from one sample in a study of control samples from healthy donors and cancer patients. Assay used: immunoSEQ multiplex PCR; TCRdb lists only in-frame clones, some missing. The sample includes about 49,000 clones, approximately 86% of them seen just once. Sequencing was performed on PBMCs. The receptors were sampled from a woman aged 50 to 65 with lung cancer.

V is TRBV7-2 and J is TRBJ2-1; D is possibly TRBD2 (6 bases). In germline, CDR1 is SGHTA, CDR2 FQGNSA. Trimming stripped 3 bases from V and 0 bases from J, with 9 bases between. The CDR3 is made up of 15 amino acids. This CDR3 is CASSLVAASYNEQFF. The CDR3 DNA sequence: TGTGCCAGCAGCTTGGTAGCGGCCTCCTACAATGAGCAGTTCTTC.

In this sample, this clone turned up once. CDR3 sequence reads: CASSGGSFGYGYTF. The CDR3 DNA is TGTGCCAGTAGTGGAGGGAGCTTCGGCTATGGCTACACCTTC. J is TRBJ1-2 and V is TRBV19; D is undetermined. Deletions cut 5 bases from V and 4 bases from J, with 14 bases between. The CDR3 consists of 14 residues. The germline V gene encodes CDR1 LNHDA and CDR2 SQIVND (reference sequence).

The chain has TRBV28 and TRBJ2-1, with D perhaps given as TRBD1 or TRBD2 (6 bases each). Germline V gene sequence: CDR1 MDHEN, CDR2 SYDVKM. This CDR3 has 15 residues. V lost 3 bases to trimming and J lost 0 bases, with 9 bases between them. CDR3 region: CASSFPGASYNEQFF. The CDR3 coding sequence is TGTGCCAGCAGTTTCCCGGGGGCCTCCTACAATGAGCAGTTCTTC.

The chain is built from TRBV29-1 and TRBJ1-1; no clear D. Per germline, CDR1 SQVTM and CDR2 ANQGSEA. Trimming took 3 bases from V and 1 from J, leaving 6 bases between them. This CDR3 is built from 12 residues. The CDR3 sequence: CSVDQANTEAFF. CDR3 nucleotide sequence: TGCAGCGTTGACCAGGCGAACACTGAAGCTTTCTTT.

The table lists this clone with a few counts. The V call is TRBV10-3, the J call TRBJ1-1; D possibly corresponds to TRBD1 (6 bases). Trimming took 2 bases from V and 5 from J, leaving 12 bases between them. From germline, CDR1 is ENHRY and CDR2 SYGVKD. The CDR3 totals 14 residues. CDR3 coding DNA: TGTGCCATCAGTGAGAGAGGGGGTGGGACTGAAGCTTTCTTT. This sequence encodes CAISERGGGTEAFF.

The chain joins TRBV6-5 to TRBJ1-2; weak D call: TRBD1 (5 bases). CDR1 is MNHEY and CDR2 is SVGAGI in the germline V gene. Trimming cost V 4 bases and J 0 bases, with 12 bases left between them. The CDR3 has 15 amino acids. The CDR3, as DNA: TGTGCCAGCAGTTTAAGTGACAGCCCTAACTATGGCTACACCTTC. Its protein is CASSLSDSPNYGYTF.

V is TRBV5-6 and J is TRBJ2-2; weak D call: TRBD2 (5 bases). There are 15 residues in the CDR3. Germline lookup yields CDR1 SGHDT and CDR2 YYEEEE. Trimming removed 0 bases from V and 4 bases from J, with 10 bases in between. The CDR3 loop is CASSLGGRGTGELFF. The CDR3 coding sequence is TGTGCCAGCAGCTTGGGAGGGAGAGGCACCGGGGAGCTGTTTTTT.

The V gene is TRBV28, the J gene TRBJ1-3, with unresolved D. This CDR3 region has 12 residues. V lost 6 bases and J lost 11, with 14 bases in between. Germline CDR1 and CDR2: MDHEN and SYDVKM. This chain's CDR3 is CASSLRLRAIYF. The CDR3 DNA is TGTGCCAGCAGCCTCCGATTGCGGGCCATATATTTT.

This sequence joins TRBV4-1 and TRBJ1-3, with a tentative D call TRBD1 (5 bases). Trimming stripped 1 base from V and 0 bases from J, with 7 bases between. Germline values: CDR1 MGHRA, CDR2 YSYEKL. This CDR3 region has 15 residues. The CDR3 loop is CASSQVQDSGNTIYF. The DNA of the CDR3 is TGCGCCAGCAGCCAAGTACAGGACTCTGGAAACACCATATATTTT.

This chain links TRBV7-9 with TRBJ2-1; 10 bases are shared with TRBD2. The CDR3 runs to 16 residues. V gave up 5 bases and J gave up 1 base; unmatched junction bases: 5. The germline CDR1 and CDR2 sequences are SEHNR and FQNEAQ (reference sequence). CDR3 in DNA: TGTGCCAGCAGCCCACCTAGCGGGGGTTCCTACAATGAGCAGTTCTTC. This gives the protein CASSPPSGGSYNEQFF.

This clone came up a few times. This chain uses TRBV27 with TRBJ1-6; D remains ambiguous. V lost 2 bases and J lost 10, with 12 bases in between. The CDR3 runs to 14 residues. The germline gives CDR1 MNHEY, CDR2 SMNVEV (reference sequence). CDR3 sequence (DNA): TGTGCCAGCAGTTTAAGGGAACAACAGTCACCCCTCCACTTT. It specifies CASSLREQQSPLHF.

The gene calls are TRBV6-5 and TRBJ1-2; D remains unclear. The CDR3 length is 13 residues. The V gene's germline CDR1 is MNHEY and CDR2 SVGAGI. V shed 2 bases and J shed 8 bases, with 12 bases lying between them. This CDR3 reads CASSYKGLRGYTF. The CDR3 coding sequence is TGTGCCAGCAGTTACAAAGGGTTAAGGGGCTACACCTTC.

CDR3 coding DNA: TGTGCCAGCAGCCCCCAGGGGGCTGACTATGGCTACACCTTC. It translates to CASSPQGADYGYTF. V is TRBV14 and J is TRBJ1-2, with 8 bases fitting TRBD1. The CDR3 length is 14 residues. Germline V gene data show CDR1 as SGHDN and CDR2 as FVKESK. V gave up 4 bases and J gave up 3 bases; unmatched junction bases: 4.

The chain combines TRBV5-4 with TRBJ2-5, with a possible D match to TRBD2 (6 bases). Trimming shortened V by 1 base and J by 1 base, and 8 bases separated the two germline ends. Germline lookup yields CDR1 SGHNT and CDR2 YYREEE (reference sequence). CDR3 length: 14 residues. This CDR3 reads CASSLISGQETQYF. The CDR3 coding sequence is TGTGCCAGCAGCTTGATTAGCGGCCAAGAGACCCAGTACTTC.

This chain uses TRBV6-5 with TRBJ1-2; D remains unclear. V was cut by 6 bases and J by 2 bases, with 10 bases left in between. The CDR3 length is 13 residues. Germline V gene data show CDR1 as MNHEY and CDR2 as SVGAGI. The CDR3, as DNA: TGTGCCAGCAGACGTAATAAGAACTATGGCTACACCTTC. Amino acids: CASRRNKNYGYTF.

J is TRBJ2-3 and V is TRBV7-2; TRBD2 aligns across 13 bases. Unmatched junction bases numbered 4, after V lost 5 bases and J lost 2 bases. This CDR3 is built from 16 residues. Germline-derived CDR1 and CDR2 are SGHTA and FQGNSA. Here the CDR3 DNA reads TGTGCCAGCAGCCTGACTAGCGGGGGGATCACAGATACGCAGTATTTT. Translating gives CASSLTSGGITDTQYF.

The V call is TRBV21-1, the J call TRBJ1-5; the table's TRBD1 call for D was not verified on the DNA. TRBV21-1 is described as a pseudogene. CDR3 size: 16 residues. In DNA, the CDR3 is TGTGCCAGCAGCAAATGGGCATCCCATAGCAATCAGCCCCAGCATTTT. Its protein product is CASSKWASHSNQPQHF.

The CDR3 loop is CASSFGTGSVEQYF. In nucleotides, the CDR3 is TGTGCCAGCAGCTTCGGGACGGGTTCCGTGGAGCAGTACTTC. V is TRBV5-4 and J is TRBJ2-7; TRBD1 or TRBD2 may be the D gene (5 bases each). The germline V gene encodes CDR1 SGHNT and CDR2 YYREEE (reference sequence). CDR3 size: 14 residues. Between the trimmed V and J ends, which lost 2 bases and 7 bases, there was a span of 16 bases.

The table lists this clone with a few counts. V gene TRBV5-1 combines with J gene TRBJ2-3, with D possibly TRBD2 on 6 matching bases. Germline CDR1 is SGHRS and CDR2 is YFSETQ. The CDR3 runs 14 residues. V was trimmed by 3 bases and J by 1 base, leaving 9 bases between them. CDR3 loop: CASSSPGGTDTQYF. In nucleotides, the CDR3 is TGCGCCAGCAGCTCCCCGGGAGGCACAGATACGCAGTATTTT.

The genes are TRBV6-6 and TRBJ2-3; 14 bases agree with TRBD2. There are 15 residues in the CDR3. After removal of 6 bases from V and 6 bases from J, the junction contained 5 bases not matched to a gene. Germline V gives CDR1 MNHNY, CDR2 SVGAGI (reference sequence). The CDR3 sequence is CASSLWTSGGDTQYF. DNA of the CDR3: TGTGCCAGCAGCTTATGGACTAGCGGGGGGGATACGCAGTATTTT.

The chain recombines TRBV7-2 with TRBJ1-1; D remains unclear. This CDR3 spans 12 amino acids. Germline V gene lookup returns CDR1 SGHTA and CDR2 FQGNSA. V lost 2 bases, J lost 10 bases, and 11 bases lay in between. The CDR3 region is CASSLRVPTAFF. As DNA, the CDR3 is TGTGCCAGCAGCTTAAGGGTCCCAACAGCTTTCTTT. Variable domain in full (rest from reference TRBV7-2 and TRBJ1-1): GAGVSQSPSNKVTEKGKDVELRCDPISGHTALYWYRQSLGQGLEFLIYFQGNSAPDKSGLPSDRFSAERTGGSVSTLTIQRTQQEDSAVYLCASSLRVPTAFFGQGTRLTVV.

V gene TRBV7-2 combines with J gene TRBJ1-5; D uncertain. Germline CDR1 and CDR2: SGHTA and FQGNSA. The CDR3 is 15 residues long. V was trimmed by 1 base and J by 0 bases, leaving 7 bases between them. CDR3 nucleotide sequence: TGTGCCAGCAGCTTAGATGGGAATAGCAATCAGCCCCAGCATTTT. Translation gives CASSLDGNSNQPQHF. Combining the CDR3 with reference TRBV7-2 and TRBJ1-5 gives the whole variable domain GAGVSQSPSNKVTEKGKDVELRCDPISGHTALYWYRQSLGQGLEFLIYFQGNSAPDKSGLPSDRFSAERTGGSVSTLTIQRTQQEDSAVYLCASSLDGNSNQPQHFGDGTRLSIL.

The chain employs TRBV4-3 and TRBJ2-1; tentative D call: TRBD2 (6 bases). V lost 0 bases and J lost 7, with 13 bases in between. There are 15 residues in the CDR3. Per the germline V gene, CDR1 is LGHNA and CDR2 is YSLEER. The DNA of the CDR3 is TGCGCCAGCAGCCAAGATACGGGGAGGAGTAATGAGCAGTTCTTC. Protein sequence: CASSQDTGRSNEQFF.

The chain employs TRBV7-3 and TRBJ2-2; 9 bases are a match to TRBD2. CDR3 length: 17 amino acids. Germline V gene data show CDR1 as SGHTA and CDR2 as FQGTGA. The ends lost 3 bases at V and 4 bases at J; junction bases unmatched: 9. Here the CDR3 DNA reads TGTGCCAGCAGCTTGGGACTAGCATCCTCGGGCACCGGGGAGCTGTTTTTT. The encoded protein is CASSLGLASSGTGELFF.

The CDR3: CASSPQGPGGYTF. Written as DNA, the CDR3 is TGTGCCAGCTCACCACAGGGGCCCGGGGGCTACACCTTC. The chain links TRBV18 to TRBJ1-2, with a possible D match to TRBD1 (5 bases). The CDR3 covers 13 residues. Germline loops: CDR1 KGHSH, CDR2 LQKENI. V was shortened by 1 base and J by 8 bases, with 11 bases between the two germline ends.

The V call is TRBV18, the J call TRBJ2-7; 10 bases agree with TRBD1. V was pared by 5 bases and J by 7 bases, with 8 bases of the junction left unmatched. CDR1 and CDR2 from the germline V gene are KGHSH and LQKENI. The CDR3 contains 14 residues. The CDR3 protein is CASSSTGGPTEQYF. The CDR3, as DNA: TGTGCCAGCTCATCGACAGGGGGCCCTACGGAGCAGTACTTC.

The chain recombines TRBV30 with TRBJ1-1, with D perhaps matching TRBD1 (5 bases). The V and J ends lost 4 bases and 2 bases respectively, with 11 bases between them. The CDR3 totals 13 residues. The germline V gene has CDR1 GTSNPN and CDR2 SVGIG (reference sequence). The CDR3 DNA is TGTGCCTGGATGGCAGGGTCTAACACTGAAGCTTTCTTT. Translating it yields CAWMAGSNTEAFF. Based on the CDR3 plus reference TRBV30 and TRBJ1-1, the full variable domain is SQTIHQWPATLVQPVGSPLSLECTVEGTSNPNLYWYRQAAGRGLQLLFYSVGIGQISSEVPQNLSASRPQDRQFILSSKKLLLSDSGFYLCAWMAGSNTEAFFGQGTRLTVV.

CDR3 coding DNA: TGTGCCATCAGTGAGTCGGGCCGAGAAAAACTGTTTTTT. Translation: CAISESGREKLFF. The chain uses TRBV10-3 and TRBJ1-4; D uncertain. From germline, CDR1 is ENHRY and CDR2 SYGVKD. The CDR3 has 13 amino acids. The ends were cut back, 0 bases at V and 8 bases at J, with 7 bases in the middle.

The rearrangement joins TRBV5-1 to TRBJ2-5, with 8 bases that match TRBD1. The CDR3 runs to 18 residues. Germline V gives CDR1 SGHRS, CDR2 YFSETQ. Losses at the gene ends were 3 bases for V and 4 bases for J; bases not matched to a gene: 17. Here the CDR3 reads CASSSPPSERQGRETQYF. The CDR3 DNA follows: TGCGCCAGCAGCTCACCTCCAAGTGAGAGACAGGGGCGAGAGACCCAGTACTTC.

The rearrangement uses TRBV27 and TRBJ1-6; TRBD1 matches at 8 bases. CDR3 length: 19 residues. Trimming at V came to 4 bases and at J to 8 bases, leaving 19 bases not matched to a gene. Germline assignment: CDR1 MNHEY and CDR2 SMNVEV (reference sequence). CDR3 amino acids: CASSWNKSSPRGRDSPLHF. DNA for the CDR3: TGTGCCAGCAGTTGGAACAAATCCTCGCCCAGGGGGCGCGATTCACCCCTCCACTTT.

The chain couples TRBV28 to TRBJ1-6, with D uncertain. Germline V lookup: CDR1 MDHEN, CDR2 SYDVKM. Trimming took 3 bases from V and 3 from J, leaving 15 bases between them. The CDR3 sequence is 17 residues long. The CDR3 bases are TGTGCCAGCAGTTTTGGTGCGCGGGCTAACTATAATTCACCCCTCCACTTT. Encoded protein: CASSFGARANYNSPLHF.

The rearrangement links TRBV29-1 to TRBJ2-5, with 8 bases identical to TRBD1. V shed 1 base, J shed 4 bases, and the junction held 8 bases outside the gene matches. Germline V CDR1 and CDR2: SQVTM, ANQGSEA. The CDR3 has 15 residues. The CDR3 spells CSVEVGTGHTETQYF. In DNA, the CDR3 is TGCAGCGTTGAAGTAGGGACAGGTCATACAGAGACCCAGTACTTC.